The 17 T cell receptor beta chains given below trace back to one sample, sequenced in a study of shared clonotypes between healthy human individuals. Libraries were prepared by immunoSEQ multiplex PCR; TCRdb keeps only in-frame clonotypes and omits some of them. Of about 2 million clones listed, about 95% are singletons. As defined, naive CD8 cells were CD45RO-negative and positively selected for CCR7, with terminally differentiated effector memory CD45RA+ cells excluded. The sample comprised naive CD8+ T cells sorted from blood. The receptors originated from a man between 18 and 29 years old in good health.

Comments on this clone: The same CDR3 also results from other DNA sequences found in this sample. The rearrangement links TRBV29-1 to TRBJ2-1; 14 bases are a match to TRBD2. V shed 6 bases and J 3 bases; nucleotides not matched to a gene: 1. This CDR3 region has 14 residues. In germline, CDR1 is SQVTM, CDR2 ANQGSEA. CDR3 residues: CSVGLAGGYNEQFF. CDR3 sequence (DNA): TGCAGCGTCGGACTAGCGGGAGGCTACAATGAGCAGTTCTTC.

The rearrangement links TRBV5-6 to TRBJ1-2; D is possibly TRBD1 (6 bases). Germline V gives CDR1 SGHDT, CDR2 YYEEEE. With 5 bases removed from V and 3 bases from J, the gap between germline ends came to 17 bases. The CDR3 runs 15 residues. The CDR3: CASRGRSRGDYGYTF. The CDR3 nucleotides are TGTGCCAGCAGAGGGAGGAGCAGGGGCGACTATGGCTACACCTTC.

The genes are TRBV13 and TRBJ2-3; D may match TRBD1 or TRBD2 (5 bases each). CDR1 and CDR2 from the germline V gene are PRHDT and FYEKMQ (reference sequence). V shed 5 bases and J shed 4 bases, with 13 bases lying between them. The CDR3 runs to 14 residues. As DNA, the CDR3 is TGTGCCAGCAGCCAGGGACCCCTGCCAGATACGCAGTATTTT. This sequence encodes CASSQGPLPDTQYF.

In regard to this clone: The sample contains more than one DNA sequence encoding this CDR3. The chain is built from TRBV10-1 and TRBJ2-7, with 7 bases matching TRBD1. Germline trimming cut 5 bases from V and 0 bases from J; bases unmatched to any gene: 4. The CDR3 sequence is 14 residues long. Germline V gives CDR1 WNHNN, CDR2 SYGVQD (reference sequence). CDR3 amino acids: CASSRTGSSYEQYF. CDR3 sequence (DNA): TGCGCCAGCAGTCGGACAGGAAGCTCCTACGAGCAGTACTTC.

This chain links TRBV4-2 with TRBJ2-7; 10 nucleotides align to TRBD2. From germline, CDR1 is LGHNA and CDR2 YNFKEQ. The CDR3 loop spans 16 amino acids. V dropped 1 base and J dropped 3; count of bases not matched to a gene: 6. In DNA, the CDR3 is TGTGCCAGCAGCCAAGTCAGGACTAGCGGTTTCTACGAGCAGTACTTC. It yields the protein CASSQVRTSGFYEQYF.

The J gene is TRBJ2-1, the V gene TRBV5-4; 8 bases line up with TRBD2. The junction had 12 bases not matched to a gene; V was cut back by 1 base and J by 12 bases. Germline CDR1 SGHNT, CDR2 YYREEE (reference sequence). This CDR3 comprises 15 residues. The CDR3 region has the DNA TGTGCCAGCAGCTTGTATGGGACTAGTACGATGGGGCAGTTCTTC. The encoded protein is CASSLYGTSTMGQFF.

This chain uses TRBV7-9 with TRBJ2-1; 15 bases line up with TRBD2. Germline V lookup: CDR1 SEHNR, CDR2 FQNEAQ (reference sequence). The V segment lost 4 bases and the J segment 10 bases; nucleotides outside the gene matches: 8. The CDR3 consists of 16 residues. The CDR3 loop is CASSSGLAGGPGEQFF. The CDR3 DNA follows: TGTGCCAGCAGCTCGGGACTAGCGGGAGGCCCGGGGGAGCAGTTCTTC.

This clone was seen a single time. J is TRBJ2-5 and V is TRBV4-1; 10 bases align to TRBD1. Germline V gene data show CDR1 as MGHRA and CDR2 as YSYEKL. CDR3 length: 16 amino acids. V lost 0 bases and J lost 5; bases outside the gene matches: 6. The CDR3 sequence: CASSQESGQGLETQYF. The CDR3 DNA follows: TGCGCCAGCAGCCAAGAGTCGGGACAGGGGCTGGAGACCCAGTACTTC.

The chain combines TRBV4-1 with TRBJ1-2; D call uncertain. CDR1 and CDR2 (germline): MGHRA, YSYEKL. The CDR3 runs 15 residues. The germline V and J ends were trimmed by 1 base and 0 bases, with 9 bases remaining between them. CDR3 region: CASSQGGIANYGYTF. DNA for the CDR3: TGCGCCAGCAGCCAAGGAGGGATAGCTAACTATGGCTACACCTTC.

V and J are TRBV2 and TRBJ2-3; D is undetermined. Germline lookup yields CDR1 SNHLY and CDR2 FYNNEI. This CDR3 contains 13 residues. V gave up 1 base and J gave up 6 bases, with 8 bases separating them. Written as DNA, the CDR3 is TGTGCCAGCAGTGAAGTGAGCTGGGATACGCAGTATTTT. The encoded protein is CASSEVSWDTQYF.

This chain joins TRBV7-9 and TRBJ2-5, with D unclear. Germline V gene data show CDR1 as SEHNR and CDR2 as FQNEAQ (reference sequence). The ends were cut back, 6 bases at V and 4 bases at J, with 9 bases in the middle. CDR3 length equals 12 residues. CDR3 nucleotide sequence: TGTGCCAGCAGAGAGGTGGGAGAGACCCAGTACTTC. This sequence encodes CASREVGETQYF.

The gene calls are TRBV6-4 and TRBJ2-1; 13 positions match TRBD2. V was pared by 6 bases and J by 9 bases, with 8 bases of the junction left unmatched. There are 15 residues in the CDR3. The germline V gene encodes CDR1 MRHNA and CDR2 SNTAGT. The CDR3 bases are TGTGCCAGCAGCCCCGGACTAGCGGGAGCGGGTGAGCAGTTCTTC. This gives the protein CASSPGLAGAGEQFF.

The rearrangement uses TRBV4-3 and TRBJ1-4; a weak D match, TRBD1 (5 bases). The V and J ends lost 6 bases and 6 bases respectively, with 11 bases between them. Germline-derived CDR1 and CDR2 are LGHNA and YSLEER. The CDR3 covers 13 residues. DNA for the CDR3: TGCGCCAGCAGTCGAGGGGAAGATGAAAAACTGTTTTTT. As protein: CASSRGEDEKLFF.

The V gene is TRBV7-9, the J gene TRBJ2-1; the D is unclear. Between the trimmed V and J ends, which lost 8 bases and 4 bases, there was a span of 12 bases. The CDR3 loop spans 13 amino acids. Germline V gene sequence: CDR1 SEHNR, CDR2 FQNEAQ (reference sequence). In DNA, the CDR3 is TGTGCCAGCGTGAGCGTACTATACAATGAGCAGTTCTTC. It is translated as CASVSVLYNEQFF.

The chain recombines TRBV7-8 with TRBJ1-1, with a weak D call TRBD1 (5 bases). V was cut by 5 bases and J by 1 base, with 17 bases left in between. From germline, CDR1 is SGHVS and CDR2 FQNEAQ. The CDR3 length is 16 residues. CDR3 protein: CASSVLPGASNTEAFF. As DNA, the CDR3 is TGTGCCAGCAGCGTGCTCCCCGGGGCCTCGAACACTGAAGCTTTCTTT. Filled out from reference TRBV7-8 and TRBJ1-1, the complete variable domain reads GAGVSQSPRYKVAKRGQDVALRCDPISGHVSLFWYQQALGQGPEFLTYFQNEAQLDKSGLPSDRFFAERPEGSVSTLKIQRTQQEDSAVYLCASSVLPGASNTEAFFGQGTRLTVV.

V and J are TRBV5-1 and TRBJ2-7; D remains unclear. V shed 4 bases and J shed 4 bases, with 15 bases lying between them. The CDR3 length is 14 residues. Per germline, CDR1 SGHRS and CDR2 YFSETQ. CDR3 in amino acids: CASSLVGAEYEQYF. CDR3 DNA sequence: TGCGCCAGCAGCCTGGTGGGCGCCGAATACGAGCAGTACTTC. Full variable domain (rest looked up from reference TRBV5-1 and TRBJ2-7): KAGVTQTPRYLIKTRGQQVTLSCSPISGHRSVSWYQQTPGQGLQFLFEYFSETQRNKGNFPGRFSGRQFSNSRSEMNVSTLELGDSALYLCASSLVGAEYEQYFGPGTRLTVT.

The rearrangement uses TRBV4-1 and TRBJ2-7, with TRBD2 as a possible D gene (5 bases). Trimming shortened V by 2 bases and J by 5 bases, and 13 bases separated the two germline ends. This CDR3 has 14 residues. In germline, CDR1 is MGHRA, CDR2 YSYEKL. The CDR3, as DNA: TGCGCCAGCAGCCAATTAACCGACGGGGACGAGCAGTACTTC. It is translated as CASSQLTDGDEQYF.